Shown below are 30 T cell receptor beta chains from a single sample sequenced in a study of regulatory T cells in long-lasting Graves disease. Time point described: persistent/refractory GD, antithyroid drugs over 5 years with positive TRAb. The authors made the TCR library using RNA they extracted from PBMCs. CDR3-region Arm-PCR and iRepertoire HTBI primers produced the TCR beta libraries. TCRdb called the multiplex PCR reads again in MiXCR, with one record for every CDR3 protein. The sample holds about 310,000 distinct CDR3 sequences; 22% are singletons and the top ten take roughly 56%. The sample here was peripheral blood mononuclear cells (PBMCs), taken when the disease was refractory, from a patient treated with antithyroid drugs. The receptors here all came from a female donor with Graves disease.

The V gene is TRBV20-1, the J gene TRBJ2-5; either TRBD1 or TRBD2 may supply D (5 bases each). Deletions cut 3 bases from V and 5 bases from J, with 16 bases between. The CDR3 consists of 14 residues. Germline V gene data show CDR1 as DFQATT and CDR2 as SNEGSKA (reference sequence). CDR3 bases: TGCAGTGCTAGCATCGGGGCCCCCAGGGAGACCCAGTACTTC. Translation: CSASIGAPRETQYF.

This clonotype appeared many times. V and J are TRBV28 and TRBJ1-5; 10 bases map to TRBD1. The germline CDR1 and CDR2 sequences are MDHEN and SYDVKM. The ends lost 5 bases at V and 2 bases at J; junction bases unmatched: 21. The CDR3 sequence is 21 residues long. CDR3 nucleotides: TGTGCCAGCAGTCTATACGCCGCCGGGACAGGGGAAAGTTATGGCAATCAGCCCCAGCATTTT. Protein sequence: CASSLYAAGTGESYGNQPQHF. The full variable domain, with the rest looked up from reference TRBV28 and TRBJ1-5, is DVKVTQSSRYLVKRTGEKVFLECVQDMDHENMFWYRQDPGLGLRLIYFSYDVKMKEKGDIPEGYSVSREKKERFSLILESASTNQTSMYLCASSLYAAGTGESYGNQPQHFGDGTRLSIL.

Regarding this clonotype: With a much larger clone just one base away, this may be a read error. The chain links TRBV3-1 to TRBJ2-7, with TRBD2 identical over 14 bases. The V and J ends lost 5 bases and 3 bases, in that order; junction bases with no gene match: 0. Germline values: CDR1 LGHDT, CDR2 YNNKEL (reference sequence). The CDR3 covers 14 residues. The CDR3 DNA follows: TGTGCCAGCAGCGGGACTAGCGGGGGCTACGAGCAGTACTTC. This sequence encodes CASSGTSGGYEQYF.

Remarks on this clonotype: No conserved phenylalanine or tryptophan ends this CDR3, so it is likely a read error. The chain links TRBV7-2 to TRBJ2-1, with unresolved D. The CDR3 runs 13 residues. Germline assignment: CDR1 SGHTA and CDR2 FQGNSA. Trimming removed 2 bases from V and 12 bases from J, with 14 bases in between. As DNA, the CDR3 is TGTGCCAGCAGCTTATCGGCTTACATGGGGCAGTTCTCC. It specifies CASSLSAYMGQFS.

CDR3 sequence (DNA): TGTGCCAGCAGTGAAGGTTGGGGGCCTGGAAACACCATATATTTT. Amino acid sequence: CASSEGWGPGNTIYF. The genes are TRBV2 and TRBJ1-3; TRBD1 is a possible D gene (6 bases). Germline values: CDR1 SNHLY, CDR2 FYNNEI. CDR3 length: 15 amino acids. The V end lost 1 base, the J end lost 2 bases, and 9 bases lay between the germline ends.

This clonotype has ten or more counts. The gene calls are TRBV11-3 and TRBJ2-5; D may be TRBD1 (6 bases). This CDR3 is built from 13 residues. V gave up 5 bases and J gave up 4 bases, with 11 bases separating them. CDR1 and CDR2 from the germline V gene are SGHNT and YENEEA. This CDR3 is CASSPPGVETQYF. The DNA of the CDR3 is TGTGCCAGCAGCCCCCCAGGGGTAGAGACCCAGTACTTC.

About this clonotype: A read error is possible here, since a much larger clone lies one base away. The J gene is TRBJ2-7, the V gene TRBV19; TRBD1 matches at 7 bases. The length of the CDR3 is 15 residues. Germline CDR1 and CDR2: LNHDA and SQIVND (reference sequence). CDR3 region: CTSSPRQGNSYEQYF. The DNA for the CDR3 is TGTACCAGTAGTCCCCGACAGGGTAACTCCTACGAGCAGTACTTC. The full variable domain, in which reference TRBV19 and TRBJ2-7 provide the parts outside the CDR3, is DGGITQSPKYLFRKEGQNVTLSCEQNLNHDAMYWYRQDPGQGLRLIYYSQIVNDFQKGDIAEGYSVSREKKESFPLTVTSAQKNPTAFYLCTSSPRQGNSYEQYFGPGTRLTVT.

This clonotype showed up many times. The chain recombines TRBV6-1 with TRBJ2-2; perhaps TRBD2 as D (6 bases). The V end lost 5 bases, the J end lost 3 bases, and 13 bases lay between the germline ends. The CDR3 is 15 amino acids. Germline assignment: CDR1 MNHNS and CDR2 SASEGT. CDR3 DNA: TGTGCCAGCAGTCTTTTAGCGGAGCACACCGGGGAGCTGTTTTTT. Residues: CASSLLAEHTGELFF.

In its sample, this clonotype was seen a few times. The rearrangement links TRBV7-2 to TRBJ1-2; D unresolved. The CDR3 length is 15 residues. The V gene's germline CDR1 is SGHTA and CDR2 FQGNSA. V was shortened by 5 bases and J by 0 bases, with 13 bases between the two germline ends. CDR3 amino acids: CASSADGISNYGYTF. CDR3 sequence (DNA): TGTGCCAGCAGCGCCGATGGGATTTCTAACTATGGCTACACCTTC.

This clonotype has just a few counts. The gene calls are TRBV10-3 and TRBJ1-4, with D perhaps TRBD1 (5 bases). In germline, CDR1 is ENHRY, CDR2 SYGVKD. Trimming removed 3 bases at V and 5 bases at J, with 10 bases between. The CDR3 length is 14 residues. CDR3 DNA: TGTGCCATCAGTGACGGCCAGGGCAATGAAAAACTGTTTTTT. Translating it yields CAISDGQGNEKLFF.

CDR3 DNA sequence: TGTGCCAGCAGCAGAACAACTAGCGGGGAAGAGACCCAGTACTTC. Encoded protein: CASSRTTSGEETQYF. The rearrangement joins TRBV6-1 to TRBJ2-5, with 10 bases matching TRBD2. The CDR3 extends over 15 amino acids. CDR1 is MNHNS, CDR2 SASEGT, per germline. Trimming at V came to 6 bases and at J to 3 bases, leaving 7 bases not matched to a gene.

CDR3 in DNA: TGTGCCAGCAGTTGGGGAAGCCCAGGGGGCACTGACTCCTACGAGCAGTACTTC. This gives the protein CASSWGSPGGTDSYEQYF. This chain connects TRBV27 to TRBJ2-7; 8 bases map to TRBD1. The CDR3 spans 18 residues. The trim removed 4 bases at V and 0 bases at J, leaving 14 bases unmatched. Germline CDR1 is MNHEY and CDR2 is SMNVEV (reference sequence).

V usage is TRBV13 and J usage is TRBJ2-4; 8 nucleotides match TRBD2. The germline CDR1 and CDR2 sequences are PRHDT and FYEKMQ (reference sequence). The CDR3 runs 16 residues. Trimming removed 0 bases from V and 5 bases from J; junction bases left unmatched: 6. The CDR3 DNA sequence: TGTGCCAGCAGCTTAGGGCCCCCGGGGGGGGAAAACATTCAGTACTTC. Its translation: CASSLGPPGGENIQYF. Using reference TRBV13 and TRBJ2-4 for the parts outside the CDR3, the full variable domain is AAGVIQSPRHLIKEKRETATLKCYPIPRHDTVYWYQQGPGQDPQFLISFYEKMQSDKGSIPDRFSAQQFSDYHSELNMSSLELGDSALYFCASSLGPPGGENIQYFGAGTRLSVL.

This clonotype has just a few counts. The rearrangement joins TRBV5-5 to TRBJ1-5, with 8 nucleotides matching TRBD1. The germline V gene encodes CDR1 SGHKS and CDR2 YYEKEE (reference sequence). The length of the CDR3 is 15 residues. The V and J ends lost 2 bases and 5 bases, in that order; junction bases with no gene match: 6. For the CDR3, the DNA is TGTGCCAGCAGCTTAGCTCCAGGGGGCTATCAGCCCCAGCATTTT. Its translation: CASSLAPGGYQPQHF.

At least ten counts were recorded for this clonotype. The chain is built from TRBV28 and TRBJ2-5; the D gene is possibly TRBD1 (5 bases). The CDR3 is 14 amino acids. CDR1 MDHEN and CDR2 SYDVKM come from the germline V gene. V was shortened by 5 bases and J by 5 bases, with 15 bases between the two germline ends. CDR3 region: CASSPFWGRETQYF. The CDR3 DNA is TGTGCCAGCAGTCCCTTTTGGGGCCGGGAGACCCAGTACTTC.

This clonotype was seen at least ten times. The genes are TRBV12-3 or TRBV12-4 and TRBJ1-2; D not certain. The CDR3 runs to 9 residues. The ends were cut back, 8 bases at V and 12 bases at J, with 10 bases in the middle. CDR3 sequence (DNA): TGTGCCAGCGGCCTGGGCCACACCTTC. Protein: CASGLGHTF.

This clonotype was detected many times. The rearrangement uses TRBV19 and TRBJ1-4, with D hard to call. With 8 bases removed from V and 0 bases from J, the gap between germline ends came to 13 bases. The CDR3 runs 15 residues. CDR1 and CDR2 (germline): LNHDA, SQIVND (reference sequence). In DNA, the CDR3 is TGTGCCAGTCAACAGTGGGGAGCAACTAATGAAAAACTGTTTTTT. Translation gives CASQQWGATNEKLFF. The full variable domain, in which reference TRBV19 and TRBJ1-4 provide the parts outside the CDR3, is DGGITQSPKYLFRKEGQNVTLSCEQNLNHDAMYWYRQDPGQGLRLIYYSQIVNDFQKGDIAEGYSVSREKKESFPLTVTSAQKNPTAFYLCASQQWGATNEKLFFGSGTQLSVL.

This clonotype was recorded a few times. The chain links TRBV19 to TRBJ1-1; D call uncertain. This CDR3 region has 13 residues. Trimming cost V 6 bases and J 1 base, with 9 bases left between them. Per germline, CDR1 LNHDA and CDR2 SQIVND (reference sequence). As DNA, the CDR3 is TGTGCCAGTAGCAACGACGAGAACACTGAAGCTTTCTTT. It is translated as CASSNDENTEAFF.

The chain combines TRBV29-1 with TRBJ2-7; D gene unclear. Trimming shortened V by 0 bases and J by 6 bases, and 9 bases separated the two germline ends. CDR1 is SQVTM, CDR2 ANQGSEA, per germline. The CDR3 is 12 residues long. The CDR3 reads CSVEDRPGEQYF. The DNA of the CDR3 is TGCAGCGTTGAAGACAGGCCCGGCGAGCAGTACTTC.

The sample holds many counts of this clonotype. V is TRBV7-2 and J is TRBJ2-6; D is possibly TRBD1 (6 bases). V lost 5 bases and J 0 bases, leaving 14 bases between the germline ends. Germline V gene data show CDR1 as SGHTA and CDR2 as FQGNSA. The CDR3 contains 17 residues. This chain's CDR3 is CASSLGQFHSGANVLTF. CDR3 nucleotides: TGTGCCAGCAGCCTCGGACAGTTCCACTCTGGGGCCAACGTCCTGACTTTC. Full variable domain (outside the CDR3, taken from reference TRBV7-2 and TRBJ2-6): GAGVSQSPSNKVTEKGKDVELRCDPISGHTALYWYRQSLGQGLEFLIYFQGNSAPDKSGLPSDRFSAERTGGSVSTLTIQRTQQEDSAVYLCASSLGQFHSGANVLTFGAGSRLTVL.

CDR3 DNA sequence: TGTGCCAGCAGCTCCAAGACAGGGGACTACTCTGGAAACACCATATATTTT. Amino acid sequence: CASSSKTGDYSGNTIYF. The rearrangement joins TRBV7-6 to TRBJ1-3; 8 nucleotides line up with TRBD1. Germline CDR1 is SGHVS and CDR2 is FNYEAQ. The CDR3 loop spans 17 amino acids. V was pared by 4 bases and J by 0 bases, with 8 bases of the junction left unmatched.

This clonotype was picked up many times. The chain employs TRBV20-1 and TRBJ2-7; 8 nucleotides match TRBD1. CDR3 length: 14 residues. The germline gives CDR1 DFQATT, CDR2 SNEGSKA (reference sequence). J was trimmed by 1 base and V by 4 bases; bases with no gene match: 6. The CDR3 sequence is CSATPGQESYEQYF. DNA of the CDR3: TGCAGTGCTACGCCGGGACAGGAGTCCTACGAGCAGTACTTC.

In this sample, this clonotype turned up many times. This chain connects TRBV28 to TRBJ2-7; the match to TRBD2 covers 10 bases. The CDR3 is made up of 12 amino acids. Germline V CDR1 and CDR2: MDHEN, SYDVKM. V dropped 6 bases and J dropped 7; count of bases not matched to a gene: 3. DNA for the CDR3: TGTGCCAGCAGACTAGCGGGAAAGGAGCAGTACTTC. Amino acids: CASRLAGKEQYF.

This clonotype was detected many times. The CDR3 bases are TGTGCCAGCAGTTACTCCCGCACCGGGGAGCTGTTTTTT. Its protein product is CASSYSRTGELFF. The chain is built from TRBV6-5 and TRBJ2-2; no firm D call. Germline CDR1 reads MNHEY; CDR2 reads SVGAGI. Trimming took 0 bases from V and 4 from J, leaving 3 bases between them. This CDR3 is 13 amino acids long.

This clonotype has just one count. The genes are TRBV19 and TRBJ2-7; the D gene is possibly TRBD2 (5 bases). This CDR3 comprises 15 residues. V lost 0 bases and J 5 bases, leaving 14 bases between the germline ends. Looked up from germline, CDR1 is LNHDA and CDR2 is SQIVND (reference sequence). The CDR3 reads CASSIDSGSSDEQYF. For the CDR3, the DNA is TGTGCCAGTAGTATAGATAGTGGGAGTTCGGACGAGCAGTACTTC.

This clonotype was counted ten times or more. V is TRBV28 and J is TRBJ2-5; TRBD2 aligns across 7 bases. The V gene end was trimmed by 3 bases and the J gene end by 7 bases; junction bases not matched to a gene: 11. This CDR3 has 15 residues. The germline V gene encodes CDR1 MDHEN and CDR2 SYDVKM. CDR3 residues: CASSFGGGLIGTQYF. Written as DNA, the CDR3 is TGTGCCAGCAGTTTTGGGGGAGGGCTTATCGGGACCCAGTACTTC.

V gene TRBV4-1 combines with J gene TRBJ2-7, with TRBD1 as a possible D gene (6 bases). Germline-derived CDR1 and CDR2 are MGHRA and YSYEKL. CDR3 length equals 14 residues. The V gene lost 0 bases and the J gene lost 3 bases, with 9 bases spanning the gap. CDR3 DNA: TGCGCCAGCAGCCAAGATCCGGGACACTACGAGCAGTACTTC. Translation: CASSQDPGHYEQYF.

This clonotype was counted many times. V gene TRBV20-1 combines with J gene TRBJ2-7; tentative D call: TRBD1 (6 bases). From germline, CDR1 is DFQATT and CDR2 SNEGSKA (reference sequence). V gave up 2 bases and J gave up 0 bases, with 11 bases separating them. The CDR3 loop spans 14 amino acids. Here the CDR3 reads CSARIRGFSYEQYF. CDR3 nucleotides: TGCAGTGCTAGAATCAGGGGATTCTCCTACGAGCAGTACTTC.

V usage is TRBV19 and J usage is TRBJ1-6; 7 bases are shared with TRBD1. CDR1 and CDR2 (germline): LNHDA, SQIVND (reference sequence). This CDR3 has 15 residues. The J segment lost 9 bases and the V segment lost 6 bases, leaving 11 bases of the junction unmatched. CDR3 amino acids: CASSIKPTGSSPLHF. The CDR3 DNA sequence: TGTGCCAGTAGCATCAAACCGACAGGGTCTTCACCCCTCCACTTT.

This clonotype was observed a few times. V usage is TRBV7-8 and J usage is TRBJ2-7, with 8 bases that match TRBD1. The V gene end was trimmed by 4 bases and the J gene end by 7 bases; junction bases not matched to a gene: 9. CDR1 and CDR2 (germline): SGHVS, FQNEAQ. The length of the CDR3 is 14 residues. CDR3 loop: CASSSRQGPPEQYF. The CDR3 DNA is TGTGCCAGCAGCTCTAGACAGGGGCCCCCAGAGCAGTACTTC. Full variable domain (outside the CDR3, taken from reference TRBV7-8 and TRBJ2-7): GAGVSQSPRYKVAKRGQDVALRCDPISGHVSLFWYQQALGQGPEFLTYFQNEAQLDKSGLPSDRFFAERPEGSVSTLKIQRTQQEDSAVYLCASSSRQGPPEQYFGPGTRLTVT.